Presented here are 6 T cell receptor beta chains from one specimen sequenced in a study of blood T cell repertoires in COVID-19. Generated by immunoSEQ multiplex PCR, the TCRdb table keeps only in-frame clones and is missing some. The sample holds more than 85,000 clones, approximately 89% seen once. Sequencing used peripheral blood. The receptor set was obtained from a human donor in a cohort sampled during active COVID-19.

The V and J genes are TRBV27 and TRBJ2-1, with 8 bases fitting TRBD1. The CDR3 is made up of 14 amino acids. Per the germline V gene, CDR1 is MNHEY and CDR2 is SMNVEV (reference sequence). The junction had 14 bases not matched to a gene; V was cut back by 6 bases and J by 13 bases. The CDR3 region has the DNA TGTGCCAGCAGGGGGATGGGACAGGCGAACCCCCAGTTCTTC. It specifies CASRGMGQANPQFF.

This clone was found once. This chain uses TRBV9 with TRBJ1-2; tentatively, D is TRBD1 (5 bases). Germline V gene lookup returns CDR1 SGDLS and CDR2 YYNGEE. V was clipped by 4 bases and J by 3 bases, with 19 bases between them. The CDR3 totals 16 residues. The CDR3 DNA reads TGTGCCAGCAGCCGGGGGTCGACAGTCATAGACTATGGCTACACCTTC. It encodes CASSRGSTVIDYGYTF.

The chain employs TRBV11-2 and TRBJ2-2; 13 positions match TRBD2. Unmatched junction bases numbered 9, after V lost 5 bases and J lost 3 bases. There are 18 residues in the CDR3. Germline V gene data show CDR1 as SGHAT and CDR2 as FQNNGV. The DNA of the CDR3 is TGTGCCAGCAGCACCAGGACTAGCGGGGGCTACTACACCGGGGAGCTGTTTTTT. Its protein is CASSTRTSGGYYTGELFF.

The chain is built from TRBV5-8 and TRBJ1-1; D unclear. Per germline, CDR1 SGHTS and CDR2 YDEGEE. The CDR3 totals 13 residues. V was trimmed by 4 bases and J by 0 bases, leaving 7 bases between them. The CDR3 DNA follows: TGTGCCAGCAGCCGTCAGTTGAACACTGAAGCTTTCTTT. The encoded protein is CASSRQLNTEAFF.

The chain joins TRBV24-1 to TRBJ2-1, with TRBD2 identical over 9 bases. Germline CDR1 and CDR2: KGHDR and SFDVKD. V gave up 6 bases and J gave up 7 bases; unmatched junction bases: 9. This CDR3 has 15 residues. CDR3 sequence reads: CATSLGGGATNEQFF. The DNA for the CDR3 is TGTGCCACCAGTTTAGGCGGGGGGGCCACAAATGAGCAGTTCTTC.

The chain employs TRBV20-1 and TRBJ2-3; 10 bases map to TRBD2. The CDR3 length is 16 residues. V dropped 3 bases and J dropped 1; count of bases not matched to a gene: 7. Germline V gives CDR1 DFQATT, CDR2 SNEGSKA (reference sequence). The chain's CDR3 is CSASSRSGGRTDTQYF. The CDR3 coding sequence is TGCAGTGCTAGTTCCCGTAGCGGGGGGCGCACAGATACGCAGTATTTT.